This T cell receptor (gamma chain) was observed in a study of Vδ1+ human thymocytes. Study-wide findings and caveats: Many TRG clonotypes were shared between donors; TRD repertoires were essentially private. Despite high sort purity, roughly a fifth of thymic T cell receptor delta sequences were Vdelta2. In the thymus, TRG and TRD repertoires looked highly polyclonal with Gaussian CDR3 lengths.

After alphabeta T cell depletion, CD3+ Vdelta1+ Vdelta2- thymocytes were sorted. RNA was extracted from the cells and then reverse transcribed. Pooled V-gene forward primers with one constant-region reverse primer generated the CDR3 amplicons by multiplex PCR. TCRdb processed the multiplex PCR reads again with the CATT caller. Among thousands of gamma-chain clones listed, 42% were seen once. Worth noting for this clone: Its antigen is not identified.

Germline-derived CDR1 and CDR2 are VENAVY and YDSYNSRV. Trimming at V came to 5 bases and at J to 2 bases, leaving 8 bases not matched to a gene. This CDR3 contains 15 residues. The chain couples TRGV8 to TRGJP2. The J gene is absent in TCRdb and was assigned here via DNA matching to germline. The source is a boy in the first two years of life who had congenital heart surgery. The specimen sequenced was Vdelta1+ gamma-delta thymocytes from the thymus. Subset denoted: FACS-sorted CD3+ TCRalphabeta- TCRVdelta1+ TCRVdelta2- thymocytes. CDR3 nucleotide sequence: TGTGCCACCTGGGGCACCTACAGTAGTGATTGGATCAAGACGTTT. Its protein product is CATWGTYSSDWIKTF.